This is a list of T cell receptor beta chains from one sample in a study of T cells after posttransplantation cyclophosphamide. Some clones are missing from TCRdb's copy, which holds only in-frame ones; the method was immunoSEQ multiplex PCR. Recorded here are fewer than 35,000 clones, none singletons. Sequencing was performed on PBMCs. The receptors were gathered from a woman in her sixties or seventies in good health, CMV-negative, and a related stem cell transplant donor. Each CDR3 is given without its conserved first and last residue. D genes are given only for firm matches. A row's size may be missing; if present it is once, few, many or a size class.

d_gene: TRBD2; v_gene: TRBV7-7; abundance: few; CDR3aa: ASSVGLAGPNTGELF
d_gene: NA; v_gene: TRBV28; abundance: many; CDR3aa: ASSTAGGQDSPLH
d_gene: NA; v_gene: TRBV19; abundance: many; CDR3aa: ASVLDIGSSTEAF
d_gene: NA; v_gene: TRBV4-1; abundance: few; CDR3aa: ASSRDFPPRADTQY
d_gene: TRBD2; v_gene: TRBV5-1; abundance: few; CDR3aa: ASSLEPRGGGETQY
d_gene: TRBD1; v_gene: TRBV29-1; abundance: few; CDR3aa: SARAGTGPPY
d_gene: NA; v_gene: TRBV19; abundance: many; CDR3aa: ASSIGSGPMNTEAF
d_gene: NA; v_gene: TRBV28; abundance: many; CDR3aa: ASSFRSYEQY
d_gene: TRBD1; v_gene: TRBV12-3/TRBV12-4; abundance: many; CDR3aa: ASSYSGTGKGYT
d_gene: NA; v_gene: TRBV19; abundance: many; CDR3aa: ASSPGQTSNQPQH
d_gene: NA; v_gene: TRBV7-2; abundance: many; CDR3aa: ASSLQRPPYEQY
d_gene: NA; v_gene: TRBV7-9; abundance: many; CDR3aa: ASSLAQGSEQY
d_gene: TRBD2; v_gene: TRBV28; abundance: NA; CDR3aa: ASSPRLAGSYEQY
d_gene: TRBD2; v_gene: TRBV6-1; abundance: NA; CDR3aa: ASSGRLAGGQDTQY
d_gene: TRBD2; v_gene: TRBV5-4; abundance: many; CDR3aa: ASSPGLAGVNEQF
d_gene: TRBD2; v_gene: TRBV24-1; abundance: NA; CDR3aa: ATSARLAGSTDTQY
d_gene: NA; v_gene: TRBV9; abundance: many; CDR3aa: ASSVARDFYNEQF
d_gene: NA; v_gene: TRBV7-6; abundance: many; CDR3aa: ASSLAPGSGIAYEQY
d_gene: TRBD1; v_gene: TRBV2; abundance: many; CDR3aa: ASSGDRGSHNEQF
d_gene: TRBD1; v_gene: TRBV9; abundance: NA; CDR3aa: ASSYQGAADTQY